This TCR beta chain was profiled in a study of shared clonotypes between healthy human individuals. Whole-study findings and limits: Tissues were not sampled, only blood, and their repertoires likely differ. Clonotypes which were not shared had lower generation probabilities than clonotypes that all four donors shared.

Regarding this clone: What it recognizes is unknown.

It was CD45RO-negative cells, positively selected for CCR7, that made up naive CD8 cells, with terminally differentiated effector memory CD45RA+ cells excluded. None of the donors, who were healthy HIV-negative adults, had recently had acute infections or vaccinations. Profiling relied on immunoSEQ multiplex PCR, and the TCRdb table lists in-frame clones only, not all of them. The sample consists of about 680,000 clones, about 90% of them appearing once. V was shortened by 1 base and J by 7 bases, with 17 bases between the two germline ends. The CDR3 covers 16 residues. CDR1 is SEHNR, CDR2 FQNEAQ, per germline (reference sequence).

The chain carries TRBV7-9 and TRBJ2-1, with D possibly matching TRBD1 (6 bases). Sequencing input: naive CD8+ T cells sorted from blood. This TCR was sampled from a man aged 25-45 years in good health. The CDR3 is CASSLGFAGRGNEQFF. The CDR3 DNA reads as TGTGCCAGCAGCTTAGGGTTCGCGGGCAGGGGAAATGAGCAGTTCTTC. The full variable domain, with the rest looked up from reference TRBV7-9 and TRBJ2-1, is DTGVSQNPRHKITKRGQNVTFRCDPISEHNRLYWYRQTLGQGPEFLTYFQNEAQLEKSRLLSDRFSAERPKGSFSTLEIQRTEQGDSAMYLCASSLGFAGRGNEQFFGPGTRLTVL.